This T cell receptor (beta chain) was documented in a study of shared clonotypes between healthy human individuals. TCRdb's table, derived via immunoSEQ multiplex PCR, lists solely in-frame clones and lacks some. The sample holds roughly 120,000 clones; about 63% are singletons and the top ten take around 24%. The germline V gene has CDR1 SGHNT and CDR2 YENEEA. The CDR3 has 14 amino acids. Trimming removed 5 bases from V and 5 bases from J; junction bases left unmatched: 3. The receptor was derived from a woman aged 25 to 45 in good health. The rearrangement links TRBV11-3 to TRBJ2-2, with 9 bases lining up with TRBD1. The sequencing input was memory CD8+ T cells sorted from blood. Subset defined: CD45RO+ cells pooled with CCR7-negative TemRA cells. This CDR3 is CASSPGTGTGELFF. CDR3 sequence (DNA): TGTGCCAGCAGCCCGGGGACAGGGACCGGGGAGCTGTTTTTT.